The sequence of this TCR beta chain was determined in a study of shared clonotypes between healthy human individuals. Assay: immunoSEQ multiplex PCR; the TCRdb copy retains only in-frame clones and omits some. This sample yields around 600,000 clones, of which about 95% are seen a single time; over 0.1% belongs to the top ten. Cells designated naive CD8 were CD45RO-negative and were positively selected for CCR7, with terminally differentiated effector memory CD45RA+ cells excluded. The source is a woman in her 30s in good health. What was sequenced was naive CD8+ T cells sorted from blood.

The CDR3 bases are TGTGCCAGCAGCGACTCCTACGAGCAGTACTTC. Residues: CASSDSYEQYF. The V call is TRBV7-2, the J call TRBJ2-7; D unclear. V gave up 5 bases and J gave up 0 bases, with 2 bases separating them. The CDR3 extends over 11 amino acids. CDR1 is SGHTA and CDR2 is FQGNSA in the germline V gene.